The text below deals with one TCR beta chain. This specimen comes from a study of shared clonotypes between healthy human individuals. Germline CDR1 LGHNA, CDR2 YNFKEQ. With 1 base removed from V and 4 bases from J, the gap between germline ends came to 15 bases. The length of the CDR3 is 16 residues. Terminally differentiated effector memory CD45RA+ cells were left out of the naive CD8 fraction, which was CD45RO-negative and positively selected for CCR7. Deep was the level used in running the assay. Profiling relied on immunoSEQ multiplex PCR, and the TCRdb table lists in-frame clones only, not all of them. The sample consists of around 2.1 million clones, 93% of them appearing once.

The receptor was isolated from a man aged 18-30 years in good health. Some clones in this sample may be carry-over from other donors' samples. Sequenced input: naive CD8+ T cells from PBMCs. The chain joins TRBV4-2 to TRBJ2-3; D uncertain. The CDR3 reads CASSQAPTPLADTQYF. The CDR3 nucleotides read TGTGCCAGCAGCCAAGCCCCGACCCCCCTGGCAGATACGCAGTATTTT.